This T cell receptor (beta chain) was obtained from a study of breast tumors, draining lymph nodes, adjacent tissues. TCRdb called the multiplex PCR reads again in MiXCR, with one record for every CDR3 protein. Of around 140,000 distinct CDR3 sequences in the sample, approximately 20% are singletons; the top ten hold just over 2.5%. Samples came from axillary lymph nodes draining the breast cancer. This clonotype was counted a few times. The CDR3 end shows no conserved phenylalanine or tryptophan, and so a read error is likely. The sequence was collected from a female donor with breast cancer. Some clones in this sample may be carry-over from other donors' samples. Sequencing used axillary lymph node tissue.

CDR3 sequence reads: CASSLGGLQETQYS. The CDR3 bases are TGTGCCAGCAGCTTAGGCGGCTTACAAGAGACCCAGTACTCC. The chain uses TRBV7-2 and TRBJ2-5; D gene uncertain. CDR3 length: 14 amino acids. The ends were cut back, 1 base at V and 2 bases at J, with 8 bases in the middle. Germline V gene sequence: CDR1 SGHTA, CDR2 FQGNSA.